Presented here are 17 T cell receptor beta chains from one specimen sequenced in a study of spatial heterogeneity in lung cancer (dated by TCRdb to between 2019 and 2020). Read against the paper, the sample's time point label means: sample taken at primary tumor resection. Without any cell sorting, TCR sequencing was performed on whole RNA extracted either from tumor and nontumor lung tissue or from cryopreserved PBMC samples. Receptor libraries were prepared by 5' RACE. The run used a NextSeq 500. Starting from the raw public reads, TCRdb applied fastp trimming at Q25, assembled clones with MiXCR and retained in-frame beta chains. Identical CDR3 protein sequences are pooled into one entry, listed with their most common genes and DNA. The sample table lists around 12,000 distinct CDR3 sequences, more than 15% of them with a count of one. The top ten clonotypes cover roughly half of the sample. This specimen was PBMCs, taken at surgery. The receptors come from a male donor with early-stage non-small cell lung cancer.

This clonotype has at least ten counts. The chain combines TRBV27 with TRBJ2-3; the D is unclear. The V and J ends lost 6 bases and 1 base respectively, with 11 bases between them. There are 14 residues in the CDR3. Germline CDR1 is MNHEY and CDR2 is SMNVEV (reference sequence). As DNA, the CDR3 is TGTGCCAGCAGCGACTCCCGAGGCACAGATACGCAGTATTTT. It is translated as CASSDSRGTDTQYF.

This clonotype has ten or more counts. The rearrangement uses TRBV20-1 and TRBJ2-7; 7 nucleotides match TRBD2. V shed 5 bases, J shed 5 bases, and the junction held 9 bases outside the gene matches. Germline CDR1 DFQATT, CDR2 SNEGSKA (reference sequence). The CDR3 is 13 residues long. The CDR3 coding sequence is TGCAGTGCTGACGGCGGGGGATGGGACGAGCAGTACTTC. Amino acids: CSADGGGWDEQYF.

At least ten counts were recorded for this clonotype. The V call is TRBV11-2, the J call TRBJ2-5; no definite D call. V was trimmed by 5 bases and J by 1 base, leaving 14 bases between them. This CDR3 contains 15 residues. From germline, CDR1 is SGHAT and CDR2 FQNNGV. The CDR3 spells CASSPRRTIQETQYF. For the CDR3, the DNA is TGTGCCAGCAGCCCGAGACGGACCATCCAAGAGACCCAGTACTTC. The whole variable domain, remainder taken from reference TRBV11-2 and TRBJ2-5, is EAGVAQSPRYKIIEKRQSVAFWCNPISGHATLYWYQQILGQGPKLLIQFQNNGVVDDSQLPKDRFSAERLKGVDSTLKIQPAKLEDSAVYLCASSPRRTIQETQYFGPGTRLLVL.

The V and J genes are TRBV7-9 and TRBJ2-7; TRBD2 is a possible D gene (6 bases). Trimming removed 5 bases at V and 0 bases at J, with 14 bases between. Germline V gives CDR1 SEHNR, CDR2 FQNEAQ (reference sequence). The CDR3 contains 15 residues. The CDR3 reads CASSRERVSSYEQYF. DNA for the CDR3: TGTGCCAGCAGCCGCGAGCGGGTTAGCTCCTACGAGCAGTACTTC.

At least ten counts were recorded for this clonotype. The chain is built from TRBV6-5 and TRBJ2-7, with D perhaps TRBD2 (6 bases). Trimming removed 0 bases at V and 2 bases at J, with 14 bases between. Germline values: CDR1 MNHEY, CDR2 SVGAGI. The CDR3 length is 16 residues. CDR3 region: CASSYSAVGLTYEQYF. The CDR3 DNA is TGTGCCAGCAGTTACTCCGCCGTTGGACTAACCTACGAGCAGTACTTC.

The rearrangement links TRBV28 to TRBJ2-5; D is possibly TRBD1 (5 bases). This CDR3 has 14 residues. Germline V gene lookup returns CDR1 MDHEN and CDR2 SYDVKM. Trimming took 4 bases from V and 1 from J, leaving 10 bases between them. DNA of the CDR3: TGTGCCAGCAGTTCCCTGACAGTCCAAGAGACCCAGTACTTC. This translates into CASSSLTVQETQYF.

This chain uses TRBV10-1 with TRBJ1-1, with a weak D call TRBD1 (5 bases). Germline V gives CDR1 WNHNN, CDR2 SYGVQD (reference sequence). V lost 5 bases and J lost 3, with 10 bases in between. This CDR3 contains 13 residues. Written as DNA, the CDR3 is TGCGCCAGCAGTACCGGGGCTTACACTGAAGCTTTCTTT. Translating gives CASSTGAYTEAFF.

V and J are TRBV3-1 and TRBJ2-7, with D unresolved. V shed 5 bases and J shed 2 bases, with 7 bases lying between them. CDR3 length equals 12 residues. Germline V gene lookup returns CDR1 LGHDT and CDR2 YNNKEL (reference sequence). The CDR3 nucleotides read TGTGCCAGCAGCTCCGAGCCCTACGAGCAGTACTTC. This encodes CASSSEPYEQYF.

This clonotype was picked up many times. This chain joins TRBV5-1 and TRBJ2-7; 7 nucleotides agree with TRBD1. V lost 6 bases and J lost 3; bases outside the gene matches: 9. Germline CDR1 and CDR2: SGHRS and YFSETQ. The CDR3 sequence is 14 residues long. CDR3 DNA sequence: TGCGCCAGCACTACCAGCGCAGGGGGCTACGAGCAGTACTTC. Translated, it gives CASTTSAGGYEQYF.

Comments on this clonotype: This may be a read error: a much more frequent sequence differs by one nucleotide. The gene calls are TRBV5-1 and TRBJ2-1; D is possibly TRBD2 (5 bases). Germline lookup yields CDR1 SGHRS and CDR2 YFSETQ. CDR3 length: 15 residues. The V end was cut by 0 bases, the J end by 4 bases, with 11 bases between. Written as DNA, the CDR3 is TGCGCCAGCAGCTTGGGGTCTAGCAGGTACAATGAGCAGTTCTTC. Its protein is CASSLGSSRYNEQFF.

With respect to this clonotype: A much larger clone is a single base away; this may be a read error. The rearrangement uses TRBV20-1 and TRBJ2-7; weak D call: TRBD1 (6 bases). Looked up from germline, CDR1 is DFQATT and CDR2 is SNEGSKA (reference sequence). Trimming removed 3 bases from V and 3 bases from J, with 18 bases in between. The CDR3 extends over 15 amino acids. CDR3 coding DNA: TGCAGTGCTAGGGAAGACACAGGGTTTTTCTACGAGCAGTACTTC. Translation gives CSAREDTGFFYEQYF.

The chain uses TRBV7-6 and TRBJ2-7; 9 bases align to TRBD2. The length of the CDR3 is 20 residues. CDR1 and CDR2 from the germline V gene are SGHVS and FNYEAQ. With V trimmed by 1 base and J by 5 bases, 21 bases remained unmatched. For the CDR3, the DNA is TGTGCCAGCAGCTTAGGCGTGCAGGGCCTAGCGGGAAAGAGTATCCACGAGCAGTACTTC. Its translation: CASSLGVQGLAGKSIHEQYF.

This clonotype has more than one count but fewer than ten. The chain is built from TRBV5-6 and TRBJ2-3; 7 bases fit TRBD1. From germline, CDR1 is SGHDT and CDR2 YYEEEE. V shed 2 bases, J shed 2 bases, and the junction held 17 bases outside the gene matches. CDR3 length: 19 residues. CDR3 amino acids: CASSFEKVTDRDLTDTQYF. CDR3 sequence (DNA): TGTGCCAGCAGCTTCGAGAAAGTAACAGACAGGGATCTCACAGATACGCAGTATTTT. The full variable domain, rest sourced from reference TRBV5-6 and TRBJ2-3, is DAGVTQSPTHLIKTRGQQVTLRCSPKSGHDTVSWYQQALGQGPQFIFQYYEEEERQRGNFPDRFSGHQFPNYSSELNVNALLLGDSALYLCASSFEKVTDRDLTDTQYFGPGTRLTVL.

Only a few counts were recorded for this clonotype. This rearrangement joins TRBV6-5 to TRBJ1-4; D is ambiguous. The CDR3 has 16 amino acids. The germline V and J ends were trimmed by 3 bases and 7 bases, with 18 bases remaining between them. The germline V gene has CDR1 MNHEY and CDR2 SVGAGI. In DNA form, the CDR3 reads TGTGCCAGCAGTTATAATTTCGGATTCTCTAGTGAAAAACTGTTTTTT. Protein product: CASSYNFGFSSEKLFF.

This clonotype has only a few counts. The DNA of the CDR3 is TGTGCCAGCAGTTTTGCTGGGTCCTCCTACGAGCAGTACTTC. Translation gives CASSFAGSSYEQYF. The gene calls are TRBV12-3 or TRBV12-4 and TRBJ2-7; D unclear. Trimming took off 3 bases at V and 0 bases at J, with 9 bases between the two ends. The length of the CDR3 is 14 residues.

In its sample, this clonotype was seen a few times. This chain joins TRBV27 and TRBJ2-1; 11 bases fit TRBD2. V lost 3 bases and J lost 6; bases outside the gene matches: 7. The CDR3 is 16 residues long. CDR1 and CDR2 from the germline V gene are MNHEY and SMNVEV (reference sequence). In nucleotides, the CDR3 is TGTGCCAGCAGTTTCTCGGGACTAGCGGCCTGCAATGAGCAGTTCTTC. It specifies CASSFSGLAACNEQFF.

This clonotype was picked up a small number of times. The chain has TRBV28 and TRBJ1-1; the D gene is possibly TRBD1 (5 bases). Germline V lookup: CDR1 MDHEN, CDR2 SYDVKM. The length of the CDR3 is 14 residues. Between the trimmed V and J ends, which lost 4 bases and 1 base, there was a span of 10 bases. The CDR3 spells CASSWGGKNTEAFF. CDR3 coding DNA: TGTGCCAGCAGTTGGGGCGGAAAGAACACTGAAGCTTTCTTT.